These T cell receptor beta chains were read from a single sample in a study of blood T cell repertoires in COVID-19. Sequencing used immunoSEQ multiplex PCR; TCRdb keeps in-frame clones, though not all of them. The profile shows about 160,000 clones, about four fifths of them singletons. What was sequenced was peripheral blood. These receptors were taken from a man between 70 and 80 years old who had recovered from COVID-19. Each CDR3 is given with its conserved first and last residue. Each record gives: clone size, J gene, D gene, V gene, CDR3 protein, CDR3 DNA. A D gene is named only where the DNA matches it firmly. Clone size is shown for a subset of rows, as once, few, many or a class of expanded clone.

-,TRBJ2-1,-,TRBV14,CASSRELASHEQFF,TGTGCCAGCAGCCGGGAACTAGCCTCCCATGAGCAGTTCTTC
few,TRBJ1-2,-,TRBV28,CASSITGNYGYTF,TGTGCCAGCAGTATTACAGGCAACTATGGCTACACCTTC
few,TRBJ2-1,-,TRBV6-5,CASKLHGENEQFF,TGTGCCAGTAAACTCCACGGGGAAAATGAGCAGTTCTTC
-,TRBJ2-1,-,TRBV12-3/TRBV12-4,CASRIQVDNEQFF,TGTGCCAGCAGGATACAGGTGGACAATGAGCAGTTCTTC
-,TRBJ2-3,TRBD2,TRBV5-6,CASRKAKAGGRTDTQYF,TGTGCCAGCAGGAAAGCAAAAGCGGGAGGGCGCACAGATACGCAGTATTTT
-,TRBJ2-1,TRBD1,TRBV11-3,CASSLGTGVHEQFF,TGTGCCAGCAGCCTCGGGACAGGGGTACATGAGCAGTTCTTC
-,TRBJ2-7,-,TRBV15,CATSNSLSYEQYF,TGTGCCACCAGCAACAGTCTCTCCTACGAGCAGTACTTC
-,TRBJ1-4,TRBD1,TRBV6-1,CASSETGRNEKLFF,TGTGCCAGCAGTGAGACAGGGCGCAATGAAAAACTGTTTTTT
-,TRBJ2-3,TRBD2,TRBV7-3,CASSPSGTSGDTQYF,TGTGCCAGCAGCCCCTCCGGGACTAGCGGAGATACGCAGTATTTT
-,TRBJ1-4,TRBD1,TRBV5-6,CASSLLTGGRGEKLFF,TGTGCCAGCAGCTTGTTGACAGGGGGCCGGGGTGAAAAACTGTTTTTT
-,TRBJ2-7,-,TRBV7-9,CASSLVRGPYEQYF,TGTGCCAGCAGCTTAGTACGGGGTCCCTACGAGCAGTACTTC
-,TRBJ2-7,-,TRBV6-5,CASRLTASHEQYF,TGTGCCAGCAGGCTGACAGCTTCCCACGAGCAGTACTTC
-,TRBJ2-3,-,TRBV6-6,CASTDLDTDTQYF,TGTGCCAGCACCGACTTGGACACAGATACGCAGTATTTT
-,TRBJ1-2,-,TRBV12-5,CASGPGFNGYTF,TGTGCTAGTGGACCAGGGTTTAATGGCTACACCTTC
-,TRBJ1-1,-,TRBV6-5,CASRTDRYVAFF,TGTGCCAGCAGAACAGACAGATATGTAGCTTTCTTT
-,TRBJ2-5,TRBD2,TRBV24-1,CATSDSTSGGETQYF,TGTGCCACCAGTGATTCGACTAGCGGGGGAGAGACCCAGTACTTC
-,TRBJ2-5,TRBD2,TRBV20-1,CSASMNSGRQETQYF,TGCAGTGCTAGTATGAATAGCGGGAGGCAAGAGACCCAGTACTTC
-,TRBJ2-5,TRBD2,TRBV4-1,CASSQESSGRVETQYF,TGCGCCAGCAGCCAAGAGAGCAGCGGGAGGGTTGAGACCCAGTACTTC
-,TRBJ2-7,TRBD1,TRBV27,CASSLSEEGPQGSFYEQYF,TGTGCCAGCAGTTTATCCGAAGAGGGCCCACAGGGGAGCTTCTACGAGCAGTACTTC
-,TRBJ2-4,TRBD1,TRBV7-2,CASSKGAGVDIQYF,TGTGCCAGCAGCAAGGGGGCTGGGGTGGACATTCAGTACTTC
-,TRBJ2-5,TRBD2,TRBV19,CASSMRHAGGPETQYF,TGTGCCAGTAGTATGAGACACGCGGGAGGGCCAGAGACCCAGTACTTC
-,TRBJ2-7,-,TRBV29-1,CSVEGTQSSYEQYF,TGCAGCGTTGAAGGGACTCAATCCTCCTACGAGCAGTACTTC
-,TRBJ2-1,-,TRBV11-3,CASSSGSYNEQFF,TGTGCCAGCAGCTCCGGGTCCTACAATGAGCAGTTCTTC
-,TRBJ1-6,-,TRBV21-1,CASRQSNNSPLHF,TGTGCCAGTAGACAGTCTAATAATTCACCCCTCCACTTT
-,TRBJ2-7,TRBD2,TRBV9,CASSVGAAGGPSEQYF,TGTGCCAGCAGCGTAGGAGCAGCGGGAGGGCCAAGCGAGCAGTACTTC
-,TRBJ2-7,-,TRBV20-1,CSASKPSTSYEQYF,TGCAGTGCTAGTAAGCCTAGCACCTCCTACGAGCAGTACTTC
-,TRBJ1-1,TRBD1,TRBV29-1,CSVPEQGKGHTEAFF,TGCAGCGTTCCCGAACAGGGGAAAGGGCACACTGAAGCTTTCTTT
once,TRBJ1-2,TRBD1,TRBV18,CASSPVDREAGYTF,TGTGCCAGCTCACCAGTGGACAGGGAGGCTGGCTACACCTTC
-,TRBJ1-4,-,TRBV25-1,CASSGETDWIEKLFF,TGTGCCAGCAGTGGAGAGACAGATTGGATTGAAAAACTGTTTTTT
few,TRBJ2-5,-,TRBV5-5,CASSLTGSETQYF,TGTGCCAGCAGCCTAACAGGGAGCGAGACCCAGTACTTC